These 4 T cell receptor beta chains were all obtained from the same sample, sequenced in a study of blood T cells in healthy people across ages. For the second PCR, which ran for about 7 to 12 cycles, a sample-barcoded 5' primer and a J-beta primer mix were used. Each CDR3 protein is one row after TCRdb ran MiXCR on the 5' RACE reads. The sample records about 1 million distinct CDR3 sequences, around 45% being singletons. The sample was blood. The receptors stem from a woman between 55 and 75 years old in good health.

The chain links TRBV5-1 to TRBJ2-4; 8 nucleotides align to TRBD2. The J call is in doubt because the DNA end fits TRBJ2-7 better. Germline V gene data show CDR1 as SGHRS and CDR2 as YFSETQ. The CDR3 spans 16 residues. The CDR3 region is CASFRDERETAYEQYF. The CDR3 nucleotides read TGCGCCAGCTTCCGGGACGAGCGGGAGACGGCCTACGAGCAGTACTTC.

The chain employs TRBV29-1 and TRBJ2-1; TRBD2 matches at 9 bases. There are 16 residues in the CDR3. The germline V gene has CDR1 SQVTM and CDR2 ANQGSEA. V lost 5 bases, J lost 4 bases, and 12 bases stayed unmatched. Here the CDR3 DNA reads TGCAGCGTTTCCCCCTTGTCAGCGGGAGGTTACAATGAGCAGTTCTTC. Protein product: CSVSPLSAGGYNEQFF.

V and J are TRBV20-1 and TRBJ2-7; possibly TRBD2 for D (5 bases). With 5 bases removed from V and 2 bases from J, the gap between germline ends came to 16 bases. From germline, CDR1 is DFQATT and CDR2 SNEGSKA (reference sequence). This CDR3 has 14 residues. The CDR3 loop is CSALDDTGTYEQYF. DNA of the CDR3: TGCAGTGCTCTCGACGACACCGGGACCTACGAGCAGTACTTC.

This clonotype turned up a few times. The chain is built from TRBV27 and TRBJ1-2; possible D gene TRBD1, 6 bases. The CDR3 extends over 16 amino acids. CDR1 is MNHEY, CDR2 SMNVEV, per germline (reference sequence). V was pared by 5 bases and J by 0 bases, with 16 bases between. The CDR3 DNA reads as TGTGCCAGCAGTCCGTTGGGGGCCGGGGCTAACTATGGCTACACCTTC. It specifies CASSPLGAGANYGYTF.